A single sample is the source of the 10 T cell receptor beta chains below, sequenced in a study of graft-versus-host responses after intestinal transplantation (dated by TCRdb to the early 2020s). Libraries were made using the immunoSEQ multiplex PCR assay. Not all clones reach the TCRdb copy of this immuneACCESS table, which keeps in-frame sequences only. Checked studies attribute under half of the gap to unresolved V genes and leave the rest unexplained. Present in this sample are about 77,000 clones, around 92% of which were seen just once. The ten most abundant clones make up around 0.69% of the sample. Sequencing used PBMCs, obtained 98 days after intestinal transplantation. These receptors all come from a human patient who received an intestinal transplant, so some T cells may come from the graft donor.

This rearrangement joins TRBV4-2 to TRBJ2-5; D perhaps matches TRBD1 (7 bases). The V and J ends lost 0 bases and 5 bases respectively, with 16 bases between them. Germline V gives CDR1 LGHNA, CDR2 YNFKEQ. CDR3 size: 16 residues. The CDR3 reads CASSQDTSRGFETQYF. In nucleotides, the CDR3 is TGTGCCAGCAGCCAAGACACTAGCAGGGGGTTTGAGACCCAGTACTTC.

V gene TRBV2 combines with J gene TRBJ2-7; D call uncertain. The CDR3 is 12 residues long. Germline V gives CDR1 SNHLY, CDR2 FYNNEI. Between the trimmed V and J ends, which lost 6 bases and 3 bases, there was a span of 9 bases. CDR3 nucleotides: TGTGCCAGCAGCGCAGAGTTCTACGAGCAGTACTTC. Translated, it gives CASSAEFYEQYF.

The chain employs TRBV27 and TRBJ1-6; tentative D call: TRBD1 (6 bases). Trimming removed 7 bases at V and 1 base at J, with 23 bases between. The CDR3 runs to 19 residues. In germline, CDR1 is MNHEY, CDR2 SMNVEV (reference sequence). Here the CDR3 reads CASIPSGGGCGSYNSPLHF. The CDR3 bases are TGTGCCAGCATCCCCTCGGGGGGGGGCTGTGGGTCCTATAATTCACCCCTCCACTTT.

The V call is TRBV6-1, the J call TRBJ1-3; TRBD1 aligns across 7 bases. Germline V gene data show CDR1 as MNHNS and CDR2 as SASEGT. Trimming removed 6 bases from V and 1 base from J; junction bases left unmatched: 6. This CDR3 comprises 15 residues. CDR3 residues: CASSSTGRSGNTIYF. The CDR3 coding sequence is TGTGCCAGCAGCTCGACAGGGCGATCTGGAAACACCATATATTTT.

The J gene is TRBJ2-7, the V gene TRBV6-1; no clear D. Germline V gene sequence: CDR1 MNHNS, CDR2 SASEGT. This CDR3 contains 14 residues. With 1 base removed from V and 1 base from J, the gap between germline ends came to 8 bases. The CDR3 loop is CASSEGEVSYEQYF. The CDR3, as DNA: TGTGCCAGCAGTGAAGGTGAAGTATCCTACGAGCAGTACTTC.

The V and J genes are TRBV6-1 and TRBJ2-7; weak D call: TRBD2 (5 bases). This CDR3 is built from 13 residues. Trimming stripped 4 bases from V and 3 bases from J, with 10 bases between. Germline CDR1 MNHNS, CDR2 SASEGT. The CDR3 loop reads CASSVGNYYEQYF. CDR3 nucleotide sequence: TGTGCCAGCAGTGTCGGGAACTACTACGAGCAGTACTTC.

The chain joins TRBV10-2 to TRBJ2-3; 13 bases align to TRBD2. Germline V gene lookup returns CDR1 WSHSY and CDR2 SAAADI. V lost 0 bases to trimming and J lost 3 bases; unmatched junction nucleotides: 3. The CDR3 runs to 17 residues. This CDR3 reads CASSESTSGGRTDTQYF. The CDR3 coding sequence is TGCGCCAGCAGTGAGTCGACTAGCGGGGGGAGGACAGATACGCAGTATTTT.

This clone has just one count. The rearrangement uses TRBV4-2 and TRBJ2-5; 13 bases fit TRBD2. Per germline, CDR1 LGHNA and CDR2 YNFKEQ. CDR3 size: 16 residues. V trimming: 4 bases; J trimming: 5 bases; junction bases outside the gene matches: 7. The CDR3 reads CASSPTSGGARETQYF. Here the CDR3 DNA reads TGTGCCAGCAGCCCTACTAGCGGGGGGGCCCGGGAGACCCAGTACTTC.

V gene TRBV4-2 combines with J gene TRBJ2-5; 7 bases are shared with TRBD2. CDR3 length: 16 amino acids. Germline V gene data show CDR1 as LGHNA and CDR2 as YNFKEQ. The junction had 6 bases not matched to a gene; V was cut back by 0 bases and J by 2 bases. CDR3 sequence (DNA): TGTGCCAGCAGCCAAGAATCGGCGGGGGTGCAAGAGACCCAGTACTTC. Its translation: CASSQESAGVQETQYF.

Comments on this clone: At one boundary the junction diverges from the germline segment, which might be a read error. The chain employs TRBV2 and TRBJ2-3, with 7 nucleotides matching TRBD1. The CDR3 is made up of 14 amino acids. The germline V gene encodes CDR1 SNHLY and CDR2 FYNNEI. Here the CDR3 reads CASGDRDALDTQYF. The DNA of the CDR3 is TGTGCCAGCGGTGACAGGGACGCTCTAGATACGCAGTATTTT.